This is a list of T cell receptor beta chains from one sample in a study of shared clonotypes between healthy human individuals. TCRdb keeps only in-frame clones here, not all; method: immunoSEQ multiplex PCR. The sample yields over a million clones, over 95% seen once. The sequenced material came from naive CD4+ T cells sorted from blood. These receptors were obtained from a man aged 25 to 45 in good health. CDR3s include the opening cysteine and the closing phenylalanine or tryptophan. The order of the fields is clone size, D gene, V gene, J gene, CDR3 DNA, CDR3 protein. D genes are given only for firm matches. Expanded clones get a size class; other rows say once, few or many, or leave the size out.

clone size: NA; D gene: NA; V gene: TRBV19; J gene: TRBJ2-2; CDR3 DNA: TGTGCCAGTAGTCAAGGAGGGCGGTACGGGGAGCTGTTTTTT; CDR3 protein: CASSQGGRYGELFF
clone size: NA; D gene: NA; V gene: TRBV6-5; J gene: TRBJ2-3; CDR3 DNA: TGTGCCAGCAGTTACGGGCTGGGGGATACGCAGTATTTT; CDR3 protein: CASSYGLGDTQYF
clone size: once; D gene: TRBD1; V gene: TRBV5-1; J gene: TRBJ2-6; CDR3 DNA: TGCGCCAGCAGCTTGGGGCCCGGGACAGGGACTGCTGGGGCCAACGTCCTGACTTTC; CDR3 protein: CASSLGPGTGTAGANVLTF
clone size: NA; D gene: NA; V gene: TRBV20-1; J gene: TRBJ1-5; CDR3 DNA: TGCAGTGCTGAGGGAAATCAGCCCCAGCATTTT; CDR3 protein: CSAEGNQPQHF
clone size: NA; D gene: NA; V gene: TRBV5-1; J gene: TRBJ1-4; CDR3 DNA: TGCGCCAGCAGCTTGGGTGTGGGTGCAAATGAAAAACTGTTTTTT; CDR3 protein: CASSLGVGANEKLFF
clone size: NA; D gene: TRBD2; V gene: TRBV27; J gene: TRBJ2-7; CDR3 DNA: TGTGCCAGCAGCCCACTGGCGGGAGGCAACGAGCAGTACTTC; CDR3 protein: CASSPLAGGNEQYF
clone size: NA; D gene: TRBD2; V gene: TRBV5-8; J gene: TRBJ2-3; CDR3 DNA: TGTGCCAGCACCCGCCCCCGGATTAGCGGGAGGGCCCTAGATACGCAGTATTTT; CDR3 protein: CASTRPRISGRALDTQYF
clone size: NA; D gene: NA; V gene: TRBV10-3; J gene: TRBJ2-2; CDR3 DNA: TGTGCCATCAGTGAGTCGAGAGAAACCGGGGAGCTGTTTTTT; CDR3 protein: CAISESRETGELFF
clone size: NA; D gene: TRBD1; V gene: TRBV29-1; J gene: TRBJ2-7; CDR3 DNA: TGCAGCGTCGGTTCCGGGACAGGGGTTTACGAGCAGTACTTC; CDR3 protein: CSVGSGTGVYEQYF
clone size: NA; D gene: NA; V gene: TRBV5-3; J gene: TRBJ2-7; CDR3 DNA: TGTGCCAGAAGCTTGGTAGGCGGTAGGGGGAAGGCCTCCTACGAGCAGTACTTC; CDR3 protein: CARSLVGGRGKASYEQYF
clone size: NA; D gene: NA; V gene: TRBV9; J gene: TRBJ2-1; CDR3 DNA: TGTGCCAGCAGCCCGACTAGACTATCCTACAATGAGCAGTTCTTC; CDR3 protein: CASSPTRLSYNEQFF
clone size: NA; D gene: NA; V gene: TRBV5-4; J gene: TRBJ2-7; CDR3 DNA: TGTGCCAGCAGCCGTGCCGGGCCAACCTACGAGCAGTACTTC; CDR3 protein: CASSRAGPTYEQYF
clone size: once; D gene: NA; V gene: TRBV30; J gene: TRBJ1-2; CDR3 DNA: TGTGCCTGGACCCAGGGCAGCTATGGCTACACCTTC; CDR3 protein: CAWTQGSYGYTF
clone size: NA; D gene: NA; V gene: TRBV25-1; J gene: TRBJ1-4; CDR3 DNA: TGTGCCAGCAGTGATGCATGGATTGCAACTAATGAAAAACTGTTTTTT; CDR3 protein: CASSDAWIATNEKLFF
clone size: once; D gene: NA; V gene: TRBV5-1; J gene: TRBJ2-5; CDR3 DNA: TGCGCCAGCAGCTTGATACCACAGAGTTCCCAAGAGACCCAGTACTTC; CDR3 protein: CASSLIPQSSQETQYF
clone size: NA; D gene: NA; V gene: TRBV7-5; J gene: TRBJ2-3; CDR3 DNA: TGTGTCAGAAGCTCAAGGACCGGAAAAAGGCGGGATACGCAGTATTTT; CDR3 protein: CVRSSRTGKRRDTQYF
clone size: NA; D gene: NA; V gene: TRBV10-3; J gene: TRBJ2-1; CDR3 DNA: TGTGCCATCAGACCCGCCCCAGGTCCGGATTCCTACAATGAGCAGTTCTTC; CDR3 protein: CAIRPAPGPDSYNEQFF